Sequencing of this T cell receptor beta chain was carried out in a study of CD8+ T cells in alopecia areata. Indicated treatment: oral pan-JAK inhibitor, 5-10 mg twice daily. RNA, once extracted, was reverse transcribed into cDNA for use as the sequencing template. TCRdb keeps only in-frame clones here, not all; method: immunoSEQ multiplex PCR. The sample has over 150,000 clones; more than 55% are singletons. V lost 8 bases and J lost 6; bases outside the gene matches: 6. Germline V gene lookup returns CDR1 SNHLY and CDR2 FYNNEI. The CDR3 totals 13 residues. Source: CD4+ T cells sorted from blood, taken at week 4, from a patient treated with tofacitinib. V usage is TRBV2 and J usage is TRBJ2-5, with 10 bases matching TRBD1. The receptor comes from a human donor with alopecia areata. CDR3 nucleotide sequence: TGTGCCAGCGGGGGGACAGGGGAGCAGACCCAGTACTTC. It specifies CASGGTGEQTQYF.